This T cell receptor beta chain comes out of a study of Ad26.COV2.S vaccination and SARS-CoV-2 variants. The CDR3 sequence is 15 residues long. Germline assignment: CDR1 SGHVS and CDR2 FNYEAQ. After removal of 1 base from V and 6 bases from J, the junction contained 2 bases not matched to a gene. Study results and caveats: Spike-specific TCR breadth was greater after Ad26.COV2.S than placebo.

Profiled with immunoSEQ multiplex PCR; TCRdb holds only in-frame clones, not every one. The data show hundreds of thousands of clones, with about 90% seen just once and roughly 3.9% held by the top ten. A word on this clone: Its antigen is undetermined.

The TCR originated in a human donor who had recovered from COVID-19. The sequences come from peripheral blood, collected after recovery from COVID-19. The V call is TRBV7-6, the J call TRBJ1-5; 11 bases are shared with TRBD1. CDR3 region: CASSLGTGGSQPQHF. The CDR3 region has the DNA TGTGCCAGCAGCTTAGGGACAGGGGGCTCTCAGCCCCAGCATTTT. Together with reference TRBV7-6 and TRBJ1-5, the CDR3 gives the full variable domain: GAGVSQSPRYKVTKRGQDVALRCDPISGHVSLYWYRQALGQGPEFLTYFNYEAQQDKSGLPNDRFSAERPEGSISTLTIQRTEQRDSAMYRCASSLGTGGSQPQHFGDGTRLSIL.